This is a list of T cell receptor beta chains from one sample in a study of blood T cells in healthy people across ages. Via MiXCR, TCRdb re-called the 5' RACE reads, giving one row per CDR3 protein. The table shows hundreds of thousands of distinct CDR3 sequences, with about 52% occurring only once. Sequenced input: blood. The receptors here all came from a woman aged 55-69 years in good health. Both conserved end residues are part of each CDR3. The D gene is left open where the match is weak. Clone size is shown for a subset of rows, as once, few, many or a class of expanded clone.

v_gene: TRBV6-5
j_gene: TRBJ2-2
abundance: once
d_gene: -
CDR3aa: CATARAGELFF
CDR3nt: TGTGCCACCGCAAGGGCCGGGGAGCTGTTTTTT

v_gene: TRBV5-1
j_gene: TRBJ2-1
abundance: -
d_gene: -
CDR3aa: CASSLQGSGHNEQFF
CDR3nt: TGCGCCAGCAGCTTACAGGGTTCGGGTCACAATGAGCAGTTCTTC

v_gene: TRBV28
j_gene: TRBJ2-5
abundance: few
d_gene: TRBD2
CDR3aa: CASSGSLAGQETQYF
CDR3nt: TGTGCCAGCAGCGGTTCCCTAGCGGGACAAGAGACCCAGTACTTC

v_gene: TRBV7-2
j_gene: TRBJ1-6
abundance: -
d_gene: -
CDR3aa: CASRPVNSPLHF
CDR3nt: TGTGCCAGCAGGCCAGTAAATTCACCCCTCCACTTT

v_gene: TRBV20-1
j_gene: TRBJ1-2
abundance: -
d_gene: -
CDR3aa: CSAFGQIYTF
CDR3nt: TGCAGTGCTTTCGGACAGATCTACACCTTC

v_gene: TRBV7-2
j_gene: TRBJ2-6
abundance: -
d_gene: -
CDR3aa: CASSSRVRSGANVLTF
CDR3nt: TGTGCCAGCAGCTCCCGGGTGAGGTCTGGGGCCAACGTCCTGACTTTC

v_gene: TRBV20-1
j_gene: TRBJ1-2
abundance: few
d_gene: TRBD1
CDR3aa: CSARDGQVNYGYTF
CDR3nt: TGCAGTGCTAGAGATGGACAGGTTAACTATGGCTACACCTTC

v_gene: TRBV6-2/TRBV6-3
j_gene: TRBJ2-3
abundance: -
d_gene: TRBD2
CDR3aa: CASSYSGLDNTDTQYF
CDR3nt: TGTGCCAGCAGTTACTCAGGACTAGACAACACAGATACGCAGTATTTT

v_gene: TRBV4-3
j_gene: TRBJ2-1
abundance: -
d_gene: -
CDR3aa: CASSQSTVASAILHEQFF
CDR3nt: TGCGCCAGCAGCCAGTCTACGGTAGCGTCGGCAATCCTCCATGAGCAGTTCTTC

v_gene: TRBV10-3
j_gene: TRBJ1-6
abundance: -
d_gene: TRBD1
CDR3aa: CAISQTGVNSPLHF
CDR3nt: TGTGCCATCAGCCAGACAGGGGTGAATTCACCCCTCCACTTT

v_gene: TRBV6-2/TRBV6-3
j_gene: TRBJ2-1
abundance: -
d_gene: TRBD2
CDR3aa: CASRQPGLAEYNEQFF
CDR3nt: TGTGCCAGCAGGCAACCGGGACTAGCGGAGTACAATGAGCAGTTCTTC

v_gene: TRBV5-1
j_gene: TRBJ1-2
abundance: -
d_gene: -
CDR3aa: CASSFNPRDYGYTF
CDR3nt: TGCGCCAGCAGTTTCAACCCGAGAGACTATGGCTACACCTTC

v_gene: TRBV6-2/TRBV6-3
j_gene: TRBJ2-4
abundance: -
d_gene: TRBD2
CDR3aa: CASSYRTSGRAGEQYF
CDR3nt: TGTGCCAGCAGTTACAGGACTAGCGGGAGGGCCGGGGAGCAGTACTTC

v_gene: TRBV18
j_gene: TRBJ1-1
abundance: -
d_gene: -
CDR3aa: CASSPNRETEAFF
CDR3nt: TGTGCCAGCTCACCTAATAGGGAGACTGAAGCTTTCTTT

v_gene: TRBV7-6
j_gene: TRBJ1-2
abundance: -
d_gene: TRBD1
CDR3aa: CASSPFQGAQLYTF
CDR3nt: TGTGCCAGCAGCCCCTTTCAGGGGGCTCAACTCTACACCTTC

v_gene: TRBV6-6
j_gene: TRBJ2-5
abundance: few
d_gene: -
CDR3aa: CASSYSGSQETQYF
CDR3nt: TGTGCCAGCAGTTACTCAGGGTCACAAGAGACCCAGTACTTC

v_gene: TRBV28
j_gene: TRBJ1-2
abundance: few
d_gene: TRBD1
CDR3aa: CASKEGPAGGNYGYTF
CDR3nt: TGTGCCAGCAAGGAGGGTCCGGCAGGGGGTAACTATGGCTACACCTTC

v_gene: TRBV12-3/TRBV12-4
j_gene: TRBJ2-7
abundance: -
d_gene: TRBD1
CDR3aa: CASSRGQGIYYEQYF
CDR3nt: TGTGCCAGCAGCCGTGGACAGGGGATATATTACGAGCAGTACTTC

v_gene: TRBV4-2
j_gene: TRBJ2-2
abundance: once
d_gene: TRBD2
CDR3aa: CASSQEGSGAFTRELFF
CDR3nt: TGTGCCAGCAGCCAAGAGGGTAGCGGGGCCTTCACCAGGGAGCTGTTTTTT

v_gene: TRBV7-2
j_gene: TRBJ1-6
abundance: once
d_gene: -
CDR3aa: CASGLMGGDSPLHF
CDR3nt: TGTGCCAGCGGCTTAATGGGGGGCGATTCACCCCTCCACTTT

v_gene: TRBV7-9
j_gene: TRBJ2-1
abundance: once
d_gene: TRBD1
CDR3aa: CANSPSTGGFF
CDR3nt: TGTGCCAACAGCCCCTCGACAGGGGGGTTCTTC

v_gene: TRBV20-1
j_gene: TRBJ2-5
abundance: -
d_gene: TRBD2
CDR3aa: CNAPGRERKETQYF
CDR3nt: TGCAATGCCCCCGGGCGGGAGAGGAAGGAGACCCAGTACTTC

v_gene: TRBV29-1
j_gene: TRBJ1-1
abundance: -
d_gene: TRBD1
CDR3aa: CSVGQGAGTEAFF
CDR3nt: TGCAGCGTCGGACAGGGGGCAGGTACTGAAGCTTTCTTT